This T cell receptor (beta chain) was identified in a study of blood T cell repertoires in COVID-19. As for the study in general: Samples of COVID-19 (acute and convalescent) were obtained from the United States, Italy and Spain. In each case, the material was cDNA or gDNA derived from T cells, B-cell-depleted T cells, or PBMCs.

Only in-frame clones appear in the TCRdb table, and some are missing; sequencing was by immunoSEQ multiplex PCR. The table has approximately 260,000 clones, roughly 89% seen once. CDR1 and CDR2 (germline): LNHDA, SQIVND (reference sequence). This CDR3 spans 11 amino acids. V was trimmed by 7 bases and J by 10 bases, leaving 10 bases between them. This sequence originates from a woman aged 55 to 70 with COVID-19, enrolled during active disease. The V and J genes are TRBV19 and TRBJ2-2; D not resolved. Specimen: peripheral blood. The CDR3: CASISFSELFF. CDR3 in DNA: TGTGCCAGTATCTCGTTTTCGGAGCTGTTTTTT. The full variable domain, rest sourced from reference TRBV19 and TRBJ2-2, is DGGITQSPKYLFRKEGQNVTLSCEQNLNHDAMYWYRQDPGQGLRLIYYSQIVNDFQKGDIAEGYSVSREKKESFPLTVTSAQKNPTAFYLCASISFSELFFGEGSRLTVL.